This T cell receptor (beta chain) is drawn from a study of identical twins. TCRdb re-called the 5' RACE reads through MiXCR, storing one row per CDR3 protein. The table records 450,000 or so distinct CDR3 sequences, 20% to 25% of them present only once. V lost 2 bases and J lost 3, with 13 bases in between. The CDR3 totals 15 residues. These same records also appear under a second study, on T cells expressing NK-cell markers.

The sequence came from a woman under 30 in good health. The material sequenced was CD4+ T cells sorted from blood. The chain couples TRBV12-3 or TRBV12-4 to TRBJ1-2; D is unclear. CDR3 in amino acids: CASSLLPDGHYGYTF. The CDR3 region has the DNA TGTGCCAGCAGTTTACTCCCGGACGGACACTATGGCTACACCTTC.